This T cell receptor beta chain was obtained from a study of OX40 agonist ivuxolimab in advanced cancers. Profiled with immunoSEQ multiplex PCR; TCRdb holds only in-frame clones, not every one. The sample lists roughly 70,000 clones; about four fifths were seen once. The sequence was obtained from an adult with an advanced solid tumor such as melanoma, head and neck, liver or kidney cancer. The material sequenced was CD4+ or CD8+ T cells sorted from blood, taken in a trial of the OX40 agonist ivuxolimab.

The CDR3 DNA sequence: TGTGCCAGCTCACCTTGGGGAGGCCAAGAGACCCAGTACTTC. This sequence encodes CASSPWGGQETQYF. V gene TRBV18 combines with J gene TRBJ2-5; D might be TRBD2 (6 bases). CDR3 size: 14 residues. Trimming pared 3 bases from V and 1 base from J, leaving 9 bases between. Per the germline V gene, CDR1 is KGHSH and CDR2 is LQKENI.